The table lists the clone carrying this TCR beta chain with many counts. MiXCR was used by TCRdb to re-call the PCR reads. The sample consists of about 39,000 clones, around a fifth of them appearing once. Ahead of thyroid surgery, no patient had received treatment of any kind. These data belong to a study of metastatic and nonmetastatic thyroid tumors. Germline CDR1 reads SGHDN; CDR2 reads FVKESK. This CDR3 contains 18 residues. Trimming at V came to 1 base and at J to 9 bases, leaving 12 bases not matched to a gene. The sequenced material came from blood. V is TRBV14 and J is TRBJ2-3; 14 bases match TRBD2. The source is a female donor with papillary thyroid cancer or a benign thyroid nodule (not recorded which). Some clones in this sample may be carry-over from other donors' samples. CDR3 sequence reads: CASSQARLAGGPRGTQYF. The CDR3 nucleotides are TGTGCCAGCAGCCAAGCTCGACTAGCGGGAGGGCCTCGGGGCACGCAGTATTTT.